This T cell receptor (beta chain) was captured by sequencing in a study of T cell repertoires in cytomegalovirus infection. Only a few counts were recorded for this clonotype. Its antigen is unidentified. J gave up 6 bases and V 1 base, and 3 bases lay outside the gene matches. The germline gives CDR1 SEHNR, CDR2 FQNEAQ (reference sequence). The CDR3 is made up of 15 amino acids. TCRdb itself ran the reads through MiXCR, one entry per CDR3 protein. The repertoire holds fewer than 950,000 distinct CDR3 sequences, 30% to 35% seen once, with 9.5% to 15% in the top ten. This specimen consisted of cultured CD8+ T cells from PBMCs, obtained from culture after CMV antigen stimulation. This chain links TRBV7-9 with TRBJ1-1, with 12 bases fitting TRBD1. The receptor comes from a human donor in good health (CMV status not recorded). Some clones in this sample may be carry-over from other donors' samples. The CDR3 is CASSLVGQGAPEAFF. The CDR3 coding sequence is TGTGCCAGCAGCTTAGTGGGACAGGGGGCCCCTGAAGCTTTCTTT.